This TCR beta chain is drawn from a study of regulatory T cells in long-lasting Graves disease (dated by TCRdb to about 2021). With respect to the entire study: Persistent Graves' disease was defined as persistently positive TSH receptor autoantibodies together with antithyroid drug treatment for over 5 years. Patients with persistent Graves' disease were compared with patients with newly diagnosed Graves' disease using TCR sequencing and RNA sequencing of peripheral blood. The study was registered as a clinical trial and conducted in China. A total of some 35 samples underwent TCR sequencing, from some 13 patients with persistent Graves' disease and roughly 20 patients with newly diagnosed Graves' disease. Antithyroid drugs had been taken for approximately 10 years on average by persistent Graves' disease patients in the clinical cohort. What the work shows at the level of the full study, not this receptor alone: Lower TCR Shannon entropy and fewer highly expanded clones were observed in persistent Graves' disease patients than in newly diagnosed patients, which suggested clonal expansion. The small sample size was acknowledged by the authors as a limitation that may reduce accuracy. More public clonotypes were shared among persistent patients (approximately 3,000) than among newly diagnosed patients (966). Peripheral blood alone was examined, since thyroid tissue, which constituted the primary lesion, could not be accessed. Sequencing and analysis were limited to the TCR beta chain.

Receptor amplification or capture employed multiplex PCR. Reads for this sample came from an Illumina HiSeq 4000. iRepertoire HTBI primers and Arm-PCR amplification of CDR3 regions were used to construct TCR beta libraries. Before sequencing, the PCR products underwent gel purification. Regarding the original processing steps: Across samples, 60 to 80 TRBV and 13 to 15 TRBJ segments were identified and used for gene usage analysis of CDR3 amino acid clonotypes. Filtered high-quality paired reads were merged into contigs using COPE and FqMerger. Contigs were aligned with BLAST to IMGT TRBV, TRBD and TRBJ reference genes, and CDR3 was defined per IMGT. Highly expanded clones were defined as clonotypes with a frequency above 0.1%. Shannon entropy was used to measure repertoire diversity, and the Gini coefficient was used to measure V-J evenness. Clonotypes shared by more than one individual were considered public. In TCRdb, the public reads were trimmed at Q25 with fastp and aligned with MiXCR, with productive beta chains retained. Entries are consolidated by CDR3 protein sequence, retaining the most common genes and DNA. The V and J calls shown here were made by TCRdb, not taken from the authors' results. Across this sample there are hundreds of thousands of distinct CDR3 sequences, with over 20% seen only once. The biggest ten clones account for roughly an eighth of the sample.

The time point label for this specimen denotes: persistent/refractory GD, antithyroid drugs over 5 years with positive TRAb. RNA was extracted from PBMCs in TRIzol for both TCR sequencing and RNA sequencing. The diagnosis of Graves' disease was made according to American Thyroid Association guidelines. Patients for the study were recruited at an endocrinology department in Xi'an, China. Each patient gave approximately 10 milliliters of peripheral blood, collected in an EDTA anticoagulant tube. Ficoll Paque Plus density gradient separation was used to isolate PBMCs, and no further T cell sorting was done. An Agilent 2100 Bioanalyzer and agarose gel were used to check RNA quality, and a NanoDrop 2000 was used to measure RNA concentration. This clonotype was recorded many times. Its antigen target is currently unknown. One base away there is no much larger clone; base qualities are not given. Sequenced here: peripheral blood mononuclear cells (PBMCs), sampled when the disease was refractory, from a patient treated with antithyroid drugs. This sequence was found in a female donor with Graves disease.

The CDR3 sequence is CASTDTSGGGGELFF. The nucleotide sequence is given as TGTGCCAGCACCGACACTTCTGGGGGAGGCGGGGAGCTGTTTTTT. The chain was built from TRBV28 and TRBJ2-2; tentative D gene TRBD2, with 6 bases matching. From a lookup of the germline V gene, CDR1 and CDR2 are MDHEN and SYDVKM. CDR3 length: 15 amino acids, cysteine to phenylalanine. CDR3 DNA only is kept here, 45 bases in frame from base 1. V is reduced by 7 bases and J by 7 bases, leaving a spacing of 19 bases between them. The full variable domain, completed from the reference TRBV28 and TRBJ2-2 proteins outside the CDR3, reads DVKVTQSSRYLVKRTGEKVFLECVQDMDHENMFWYRQDPGLGLRLIYFSYDVKMKEKGDIPEGYSVSREKKERFSLILESASTNQTSMYLCASTDTSGGGGELFFGEGSRLTVL.